This T cell receptor beta chain was sequenced in a study of T cell responses to AZD1222 COVID-19 vaccine. Whole-study results and caveats: Compared with day 0, the breadth and depth of the Spike-specific TCR repertoire rose significantly after two doses of AZD1222. Donors, mostly white British, included more females; clonal diversity was possibly underestimated. In all cases, repertoires were sampled only after the peak T cell response.

Investigators merged groups given second doses at roughly 4 or roughly 12 weeks. With V trimmed by 2 bases and J by 4 bases, 4 bases remained unmatched. This CDR3 is 13 amino acids long. Germline V gene data show CDR1 as GTSNPN and CDR2 as SVGIG (reference sequence). Assay: immunoSEQ multiplex PCR; the TCRdb copy retains only in-frame clones and omits some. The table records tens of thousands of clones, 86% of them present only once. This clone has more than one count but fewer than ten. Its specificity is not known. At the DNA level, this CDR3 is encoded by other sequences in the same sample as well. This receptor was identified in an adult who received the AZD1222 COVID-19 vaccine. The material sequenced was peripheral blood, taken 28 days after the second AZD1222 dose. The gene calls are TRBV30 and TRBJ1-2, with 7 nucleotides matching TRBD1. CDR3 sequence (DNA): TGTGCCTGGAGTCGGGACAGACCCTATGGCTACACCTTC. Its protein product is CAWSRDRPYGYTF.